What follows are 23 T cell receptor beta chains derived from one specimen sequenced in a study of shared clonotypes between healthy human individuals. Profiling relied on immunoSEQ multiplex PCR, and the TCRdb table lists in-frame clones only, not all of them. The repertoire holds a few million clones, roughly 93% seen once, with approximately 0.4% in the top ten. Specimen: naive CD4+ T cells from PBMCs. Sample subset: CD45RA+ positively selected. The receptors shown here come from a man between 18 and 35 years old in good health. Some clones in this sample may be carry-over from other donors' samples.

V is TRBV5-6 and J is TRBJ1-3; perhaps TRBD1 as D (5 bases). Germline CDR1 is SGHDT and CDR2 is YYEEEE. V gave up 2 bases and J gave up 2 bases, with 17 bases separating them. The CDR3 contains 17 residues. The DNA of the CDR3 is TGTGCCAGCAGCTTCTTTGAGAGTACCAGGGCTGGAAACACCATATATTTT. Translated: CASSFFESTRAGNTIYF.

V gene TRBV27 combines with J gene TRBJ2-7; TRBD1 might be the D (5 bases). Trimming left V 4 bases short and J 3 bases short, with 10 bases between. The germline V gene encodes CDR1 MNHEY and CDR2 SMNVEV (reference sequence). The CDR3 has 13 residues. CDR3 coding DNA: TGTGCCAGCAGTTCCAGGGTGGACTACGAGCAGTACTTC. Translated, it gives CASSSRVDYEQYF.

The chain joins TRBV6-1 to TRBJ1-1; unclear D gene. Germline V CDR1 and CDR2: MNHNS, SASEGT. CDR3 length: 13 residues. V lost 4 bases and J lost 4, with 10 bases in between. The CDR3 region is CASSGTAFTEAFF. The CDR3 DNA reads TGTGCCAGCAGTGGTACAGCCTTCACTGAAGCTTTCTTT.

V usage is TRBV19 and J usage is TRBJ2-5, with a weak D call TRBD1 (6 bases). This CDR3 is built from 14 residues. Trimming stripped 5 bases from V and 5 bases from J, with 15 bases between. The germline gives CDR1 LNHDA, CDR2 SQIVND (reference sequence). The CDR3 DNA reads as TGTGCCAGTAGTTGGGACACGGGTGGGGAGACCCAGTACTTC. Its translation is CASSWDTGGETQYF. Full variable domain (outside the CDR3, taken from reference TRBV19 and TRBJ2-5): DGGITQSPKYLFRKEGQNVTLSCEQNLNHDAMYWYRQDPGQGLRLIYYSQIVNDFQKGDIAEGYSVSREKKESFPLTVTSAQKNPTAFYLCASSWDTGGETQYFGPGTRLLVL.

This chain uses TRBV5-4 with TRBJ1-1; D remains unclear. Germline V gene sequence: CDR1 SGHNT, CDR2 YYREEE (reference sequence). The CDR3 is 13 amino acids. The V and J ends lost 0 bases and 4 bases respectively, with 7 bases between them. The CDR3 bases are TGTGCCAGCAGCTTGGATAGACTCACTGAAGCTTTCTTT. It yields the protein CASSLDRLTEAFF.

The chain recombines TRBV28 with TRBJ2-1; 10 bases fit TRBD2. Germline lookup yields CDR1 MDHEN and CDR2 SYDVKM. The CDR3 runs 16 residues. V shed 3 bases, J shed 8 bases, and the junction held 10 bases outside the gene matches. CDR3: CASSFQSGRAGDEQFF. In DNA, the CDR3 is TGTGCCAGCAGTTTCCAGAGCGGGAGGGCCGGTGATGAGCAGTTCTTC.

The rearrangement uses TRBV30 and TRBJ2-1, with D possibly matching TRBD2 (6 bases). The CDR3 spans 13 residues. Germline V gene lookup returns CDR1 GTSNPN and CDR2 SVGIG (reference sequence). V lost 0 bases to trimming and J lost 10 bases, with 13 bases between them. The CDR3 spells CAWSVSRDLEQFF. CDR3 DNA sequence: TGTGCCTGGAGTGTGTCGCGGGATCTAGAGCAGTTCTTC.

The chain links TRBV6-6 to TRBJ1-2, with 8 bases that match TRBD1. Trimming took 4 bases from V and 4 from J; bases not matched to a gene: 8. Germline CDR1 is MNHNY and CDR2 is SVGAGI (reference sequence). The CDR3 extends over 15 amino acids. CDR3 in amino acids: CASSLGQEKGYGYTF. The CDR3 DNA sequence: TGTGCCAGCAGTTTGGGACAGGAAAAGGGCTATGGCTACACCTTC.

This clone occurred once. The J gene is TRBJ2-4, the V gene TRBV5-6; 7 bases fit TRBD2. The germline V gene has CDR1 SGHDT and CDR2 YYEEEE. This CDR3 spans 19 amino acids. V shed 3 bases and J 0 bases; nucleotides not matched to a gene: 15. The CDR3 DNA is TGTGCCAGCAGCTCGGGCGAACGTCTAGCGGATTTAGCCAAAAACATTCAGTACTTC. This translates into CASSSGERLADLAKNIQYF.

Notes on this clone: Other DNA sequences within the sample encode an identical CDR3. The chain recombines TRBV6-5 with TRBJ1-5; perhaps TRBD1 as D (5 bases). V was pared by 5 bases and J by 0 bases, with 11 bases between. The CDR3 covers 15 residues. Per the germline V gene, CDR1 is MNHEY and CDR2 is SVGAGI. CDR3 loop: CASSPDRNSNQPQHF. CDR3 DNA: TGTGCCAGCAGTCCCGACAGAAATAGCAATCAGCCCCAGCATTTT.

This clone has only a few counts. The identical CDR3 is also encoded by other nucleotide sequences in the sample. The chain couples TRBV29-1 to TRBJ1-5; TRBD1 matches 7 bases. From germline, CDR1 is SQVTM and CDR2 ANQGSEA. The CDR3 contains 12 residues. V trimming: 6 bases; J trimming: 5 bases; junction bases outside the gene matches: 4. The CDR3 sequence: CSVGTVDQPQHF. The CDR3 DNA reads TGCAGCGTCGGGACAGTCGATCAGCCCCAGCATTTT.

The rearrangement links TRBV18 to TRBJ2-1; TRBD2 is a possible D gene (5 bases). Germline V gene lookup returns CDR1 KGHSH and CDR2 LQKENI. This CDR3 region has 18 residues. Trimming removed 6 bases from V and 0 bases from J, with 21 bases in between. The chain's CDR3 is CASSHGRGKAYSYNEQFF. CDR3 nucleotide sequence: TGTGCCAGCTCTCACGGTCGGGGAAAAGCTTACTCCTACAATGAGCAGTTCTTC.

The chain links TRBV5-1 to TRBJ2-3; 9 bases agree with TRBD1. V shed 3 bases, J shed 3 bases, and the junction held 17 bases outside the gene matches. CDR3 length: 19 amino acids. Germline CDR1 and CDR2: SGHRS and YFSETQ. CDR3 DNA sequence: TGCGCCAGCAGCTCTACAGGGGGCGCATCCGATATCCGTACAGATACGCAGTATTTT. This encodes CASSSTGGASDIRTDTQYF.

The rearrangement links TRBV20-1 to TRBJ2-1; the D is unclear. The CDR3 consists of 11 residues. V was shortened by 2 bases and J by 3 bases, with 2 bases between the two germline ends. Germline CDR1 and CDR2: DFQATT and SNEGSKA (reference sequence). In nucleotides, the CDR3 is TGCAGTGCTAGACACTACAATGAGCAGTTCTTC. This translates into CSARHYNEQFF.

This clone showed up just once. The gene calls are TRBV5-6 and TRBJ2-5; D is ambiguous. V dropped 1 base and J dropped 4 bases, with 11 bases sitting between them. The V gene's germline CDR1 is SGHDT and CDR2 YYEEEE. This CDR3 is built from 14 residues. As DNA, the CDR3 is TGTGCCAGCAGCTTGACTATTCTCCCAGAGACCCAGTACTTC. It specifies CASSLTILPETQYF.

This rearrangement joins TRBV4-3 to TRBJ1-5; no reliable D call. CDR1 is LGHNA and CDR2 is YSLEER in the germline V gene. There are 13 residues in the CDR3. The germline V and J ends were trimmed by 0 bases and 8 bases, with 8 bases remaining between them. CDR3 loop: CASSQDPGEPQHF. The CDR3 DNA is TGCGCCAGCAGCCAAGATCCGGGCGAGCCCCAGCATTTT.

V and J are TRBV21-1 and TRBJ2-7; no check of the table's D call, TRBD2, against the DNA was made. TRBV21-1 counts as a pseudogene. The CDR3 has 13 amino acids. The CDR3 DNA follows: TGTGCCAGCTGCCCCCCTAGCTCCTACGAGCAGTACTTC. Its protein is CASCPPSSYEQYF.

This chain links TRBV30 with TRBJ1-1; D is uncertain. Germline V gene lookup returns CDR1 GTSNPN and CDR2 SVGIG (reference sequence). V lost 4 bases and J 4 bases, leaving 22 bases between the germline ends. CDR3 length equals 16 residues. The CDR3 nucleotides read TGTGCCTGGATACACCCTGGGGTACGGAGCGGCACTGAAGCTTTCTTT. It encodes CAWIHPGVRSGTEAFF.

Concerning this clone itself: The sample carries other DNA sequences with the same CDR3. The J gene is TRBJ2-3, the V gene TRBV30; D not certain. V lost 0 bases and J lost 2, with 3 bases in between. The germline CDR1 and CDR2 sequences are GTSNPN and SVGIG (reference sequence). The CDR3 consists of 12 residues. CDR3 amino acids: CAWSVSTDTQYF. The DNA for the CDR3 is TGTGCCTGGAGTGTGTCCACAGATACGCAGTATTTT.

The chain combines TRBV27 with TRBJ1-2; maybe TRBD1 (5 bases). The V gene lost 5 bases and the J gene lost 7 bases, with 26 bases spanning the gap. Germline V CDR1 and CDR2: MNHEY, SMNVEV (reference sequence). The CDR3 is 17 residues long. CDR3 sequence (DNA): TGTGCCAGCAGTAGCCCAGTTAGGGGTCGCCGGCTTGGTGGCTACACCTTC. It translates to CASSSPVRGRRLGGYTF.

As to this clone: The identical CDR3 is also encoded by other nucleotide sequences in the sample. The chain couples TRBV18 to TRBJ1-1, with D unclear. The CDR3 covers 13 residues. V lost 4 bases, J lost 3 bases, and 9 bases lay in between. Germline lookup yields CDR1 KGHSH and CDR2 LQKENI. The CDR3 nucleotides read TGTGCCAGCTCACTTGGTCGGGACACTGAAGCTTTCTTT. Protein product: CASSLGRDTEAFF.

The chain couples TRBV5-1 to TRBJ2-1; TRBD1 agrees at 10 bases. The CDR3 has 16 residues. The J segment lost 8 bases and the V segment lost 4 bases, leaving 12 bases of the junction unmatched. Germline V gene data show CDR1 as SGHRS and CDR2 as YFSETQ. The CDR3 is CASSPRRTGGSDEQFF. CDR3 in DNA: TGCGCCAGCAGCCCCCGCCGGACAGGGGGGTCCGATGAGCAGTTCTTC. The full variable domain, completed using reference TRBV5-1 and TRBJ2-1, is KAGVTQTPRYLIKTRGQQVTLSCSPISGHRSVSWYQQTPGQGLQFLFEYFSETQRNKGNFPGRFSGRQFSNSRSEMNVSTLELGDSALYLCASSPRRTGGSDEQFFGPGTRLTVL.

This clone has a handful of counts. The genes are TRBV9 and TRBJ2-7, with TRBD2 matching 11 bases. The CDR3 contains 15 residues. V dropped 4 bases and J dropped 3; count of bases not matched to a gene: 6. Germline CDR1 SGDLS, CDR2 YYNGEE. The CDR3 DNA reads TGTGCCAGCAGCTCCGGGACTAGCGGCCTCTACGAGCAGTACTTC. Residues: CASSSGTSGLYEQYF.